In this sample, the clone carrying this T cell receptor (beta chain) turned up a few times. Germline-derived CDR1 and CDR2 are SEHNR and FQNEAQ (reference sequence). The CDR3 totals 15 residues. V was cut by 5 bases and J by 9 bases, with 23 bases left in between. Membership in each cohort depended on participant-reported clinical history. The data were obtained in a study of blood T cell repertoires in COVID-19. Study information: Samples of COVID-19 (acute and convalescent) were obtained from the United States, Italy and Spain.

Original data processing: How many nucleated cells were present was estimated from reference gene primer amplification. Profiled with immunoSEQ multiplex PCR; TCRdb holds only in-frame clones, not every one. That table supplies the V and J calls and clone size; D and trimming were determined from the DNA. The table lists under 250,000 clones, 70% to 90% of them singletons. Sequencing used PBMCs or T cells enriched from blood (not recorded which). The V call is TRBV7-9, the J call TRBJ2-7, with D perhaps matching TRBD1 (6 bases). This receptor was obtained from a man aged 25 to 45 who had recovered from COVID-19. The CDR3 DNA reads TGTGCCAGCAGCCCCAATCAACAGGGTGGGACGGGGCAGTACTTC. This codes for CASSPNQQGGTGQYF.